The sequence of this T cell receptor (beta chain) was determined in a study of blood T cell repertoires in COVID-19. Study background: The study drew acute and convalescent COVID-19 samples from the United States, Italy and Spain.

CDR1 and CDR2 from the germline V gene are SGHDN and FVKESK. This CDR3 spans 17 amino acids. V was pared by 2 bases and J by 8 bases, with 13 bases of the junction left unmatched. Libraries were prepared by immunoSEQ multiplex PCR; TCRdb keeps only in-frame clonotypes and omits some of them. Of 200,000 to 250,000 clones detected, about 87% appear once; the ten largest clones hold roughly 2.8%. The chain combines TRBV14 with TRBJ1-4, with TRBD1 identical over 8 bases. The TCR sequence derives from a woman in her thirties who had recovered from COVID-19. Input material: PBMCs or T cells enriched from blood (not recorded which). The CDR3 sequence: CASSQTRGQGASEKLFF. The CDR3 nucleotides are TGTGCCAGCAGCCAAACCCGGGGTCAGGGGGCATCGGAAAAACTGTTTTTT.